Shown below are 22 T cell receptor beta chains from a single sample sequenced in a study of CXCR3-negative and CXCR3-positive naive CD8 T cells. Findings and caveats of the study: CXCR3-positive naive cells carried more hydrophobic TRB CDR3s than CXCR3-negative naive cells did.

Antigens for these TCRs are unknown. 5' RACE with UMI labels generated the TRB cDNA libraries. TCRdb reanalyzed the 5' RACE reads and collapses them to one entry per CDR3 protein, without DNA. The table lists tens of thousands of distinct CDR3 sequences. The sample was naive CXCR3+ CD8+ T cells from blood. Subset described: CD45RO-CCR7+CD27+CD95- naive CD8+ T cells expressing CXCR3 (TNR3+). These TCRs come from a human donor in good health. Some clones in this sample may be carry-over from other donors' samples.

The CDR3 is CSGDAGVNEQFF. The gene calls are TRBV29-1 and TRBJ2-1; there is no DNA to check the TCRdb D call of TRBD1. The CDR3 has 12 amino acids. Germline CDR1 is SQVTM and CDR2 is ANQGSEA.

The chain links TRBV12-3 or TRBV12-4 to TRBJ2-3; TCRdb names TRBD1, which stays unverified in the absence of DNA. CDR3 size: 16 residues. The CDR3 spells CASSFLDRGGTDTQYF.

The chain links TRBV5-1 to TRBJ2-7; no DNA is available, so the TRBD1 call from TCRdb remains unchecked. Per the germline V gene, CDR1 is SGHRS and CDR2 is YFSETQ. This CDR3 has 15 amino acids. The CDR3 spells CASSSVGTGTYEQYF.

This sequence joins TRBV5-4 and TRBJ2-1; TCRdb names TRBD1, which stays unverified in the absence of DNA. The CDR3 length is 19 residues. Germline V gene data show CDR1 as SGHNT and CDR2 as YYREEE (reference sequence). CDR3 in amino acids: CASSLAGGGAGDSYNEQFF. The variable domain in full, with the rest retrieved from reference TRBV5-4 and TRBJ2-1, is ETGVTQSPTHLIKTRGQQVTLRCSSQSGHNTVSWYQQALGQGPQFIFQYYREEENGRGNFPPRFSGLQFPNYSSELNVNALELDDSALYLCASSLAGGGAGDSYNEQFFGPGTRLTVL.

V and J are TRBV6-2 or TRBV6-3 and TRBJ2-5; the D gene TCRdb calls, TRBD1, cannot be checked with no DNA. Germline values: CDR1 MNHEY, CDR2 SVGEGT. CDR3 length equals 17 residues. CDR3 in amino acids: CASSLPQTGTAPETQYF.

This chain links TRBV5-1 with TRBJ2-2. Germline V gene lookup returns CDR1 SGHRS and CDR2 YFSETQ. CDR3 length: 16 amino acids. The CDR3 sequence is CASSSSPTMNTGELFF.

The CDR3 loop is CASGLFGVYGYTF. The chain is built from TRBV12-5 and TRBJ1-2. The CDR3 length is 13 residues. In germline, CDR1 is LGHNT, CDR2 FRNRAP.

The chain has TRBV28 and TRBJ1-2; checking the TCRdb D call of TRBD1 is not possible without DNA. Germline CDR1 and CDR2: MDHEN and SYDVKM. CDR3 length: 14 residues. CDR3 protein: CASVFVGGYYGYTF.

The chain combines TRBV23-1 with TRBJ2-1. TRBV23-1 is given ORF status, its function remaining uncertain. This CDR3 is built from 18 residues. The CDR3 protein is CASSQSLPGDITYNKQFF.

CDR3 amino acids: CASSRTAGWEGNQPQHF. The V call is TRBV28, the J call TRBJ1-5. The CDR3 length is 17 residues. Germline CDR1 reads MDHEN; CDR2 reads SYDVKM.

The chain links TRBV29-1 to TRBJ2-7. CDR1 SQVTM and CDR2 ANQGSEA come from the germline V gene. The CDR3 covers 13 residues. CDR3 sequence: CSVEEELSDEQYF.

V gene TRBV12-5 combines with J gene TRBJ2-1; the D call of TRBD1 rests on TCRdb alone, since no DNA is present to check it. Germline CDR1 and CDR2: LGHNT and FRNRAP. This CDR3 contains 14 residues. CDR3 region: CASGDSGGYNEQFF.

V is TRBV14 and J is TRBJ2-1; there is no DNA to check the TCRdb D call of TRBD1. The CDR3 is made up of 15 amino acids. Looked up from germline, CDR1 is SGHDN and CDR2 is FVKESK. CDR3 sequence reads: CASSQGDRGRDEQFF.

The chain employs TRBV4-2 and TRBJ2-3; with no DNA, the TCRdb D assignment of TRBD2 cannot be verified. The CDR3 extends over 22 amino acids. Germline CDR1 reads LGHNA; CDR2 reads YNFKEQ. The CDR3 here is CASSQSSRLWRDSGSPPDTQYF.

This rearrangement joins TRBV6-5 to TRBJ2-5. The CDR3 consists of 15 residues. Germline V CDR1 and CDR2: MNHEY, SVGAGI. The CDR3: CASSYSADEQETQYF.

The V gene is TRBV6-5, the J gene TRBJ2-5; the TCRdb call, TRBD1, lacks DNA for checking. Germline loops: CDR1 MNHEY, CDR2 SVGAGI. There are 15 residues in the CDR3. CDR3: CASSYYPTVQETQYF.

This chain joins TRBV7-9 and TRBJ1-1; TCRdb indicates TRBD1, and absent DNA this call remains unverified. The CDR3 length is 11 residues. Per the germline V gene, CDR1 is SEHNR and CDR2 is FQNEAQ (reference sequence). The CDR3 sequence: CASSLWSGAFF.

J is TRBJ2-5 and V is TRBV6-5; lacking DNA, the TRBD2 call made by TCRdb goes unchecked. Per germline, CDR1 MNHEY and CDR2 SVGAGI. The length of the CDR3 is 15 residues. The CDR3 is CASSYATSGSKTQYF.

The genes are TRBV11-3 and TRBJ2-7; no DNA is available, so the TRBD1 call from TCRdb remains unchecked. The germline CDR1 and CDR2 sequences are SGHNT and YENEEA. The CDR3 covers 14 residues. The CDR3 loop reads CASSDRGAPYEQYF. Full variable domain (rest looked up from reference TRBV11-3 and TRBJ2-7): EAGVVQSPRYKIIEKKQPVAFWCNPISGHNTLYWYLQNLGQGPELLIRYENEEAVDDSQLPKDRFSAERLKGVDSTLKIQPAELGDSAVYLCASSDRGAPYEQYFGPGTRLTVT.

CDR3 loop: CSVEAGQYNEQFF. J is TRBJ2-1 and V is TRBV29-1; TCRdb's D call of TRBD1 is untestable without DNA. CDR1 and CDR2 from the germline V gene are SQVTM and ANQGSEA. The CDR3 spans 13 residues.

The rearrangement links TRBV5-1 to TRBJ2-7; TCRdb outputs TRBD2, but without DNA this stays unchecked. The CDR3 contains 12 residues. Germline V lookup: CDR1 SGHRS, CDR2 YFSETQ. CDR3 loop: CATSDGSYEQYF.

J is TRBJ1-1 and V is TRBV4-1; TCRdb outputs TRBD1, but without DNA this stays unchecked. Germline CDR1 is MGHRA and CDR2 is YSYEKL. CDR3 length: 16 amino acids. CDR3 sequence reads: CASSPRQGLLRTEAFF.